The 9 T cell receptor beta chains listed next were all sequenced from one sample in a study of OX40 agonist ivuxolimab in advanced cancers. Measured with immunoSEQ multiplex PCR; TCRdb has only the in-frame clones, and not every one. The sample shows approximately 69,000 clones, roughly 80% of them seen only once. The sample in question was CD4+ or CD8+ T cells sorted from blood, obtained in a trial of the OX40 agonist ivuxolimab. These receptors were obtained from an adult with an advanced solid tumor such as melanoma, head and neck, liver or kidney cancer.

The chain employs TRBV5-1 and TRBJ2-7; D is undetermined. The CDR3 runs to 14 residues. V dropped 1 base and J dropped 2 bases, with 10 bases sitting between them. Germline CDR1 reads SGHRS; CDR2 reads YFSETQ. The CDR3 nucleotides are TGCGCCAGCAGCTTGCCCCAGGATCCCTACGAGCAGTACTTC. Protein product: CASSLPQDPYEQYF.

This chain joins TRBV19 and TRBJ1-4; 8 nucleotides align to TRBD1. Germline assignment: CDR1 LNHDA and CDR2 SQIVND (reference sequence). The CDR3 is 16 residues long. V dropped 4 bases and J dropped 4; count of bases not matched to a gene: 8. The CDR3 coding sequence is TGTGCCAGTAGTACCCGCCGGACAGGGAATAATGAAAAACTGTTTTTT. It encodes CASSTRRTGNNEKLFF. The complete variable domain, with remaining parts taken from reference TRBV19 and TRBJ1-4, reads DGGITQSPKYLFRKEGQNVTLSCEQNLNHDAMYWYRQDPGQGLRLIYYSQIVNDFQKGDIAEGYSVSREKKESFPLTVTSAQKNPTAFYLCASSTRRTGNNEKLFFGSGTQLSVL.

V usage is TRBV9 and J usage is TRBJ2-5; no definite D call. The CDR3 contains 16 residues. Germline CDR1 SGDLS, CDR2 YYNGEE. The V gene lost 0 bases and the J gene lost 5 bases, with 17 bases spanning the gap. The CDR3 sequence: CASSVVGYSWMETQYF. In DNA, the CDR3 is TGTGCCAGCAGCGTAGTTGGGTATTCATGGATGGAGACCCAGTACTTC.

The chain couples TRBV5-1 to TRBJ2-3; possibly TRBD1 for D (6 bases). CDR3 length: 13 residues. Trimming took 3 bases from V and 1 from J, leaving 6 bases between them. CDR1 is SGHRS and CDR2 is YFSETQ in the germline V gene. DNA of the CDR3: TGCGCCAGCAGCTACAGGGGCACAGATACGCAGTATTTT. This gives the protein CASSYRGTDTQYF.

The chain is built from TRBV28 and TRBJ1-5; D not resolved. CDR1 and CDR2 from the germline V gene are MDHEN and SYDVKM. CDR3 length: 14 residues. V lost 3 bases, J lost 0 bases, and 6 bases lay in between. CDR3 DNA: TGTGCCAGCAGTTTTGTTTATAGCAATCAGCCCCAGCATTTT. This encodes CASSFVYSNQPQHF.

The CDR3 bases are TGTGCCAGCAGCTTGCAGCCGCCAGGGTCCCTCACCTACGAGCAGTACTTC. Protein: CASSLQPPGSLTYEQYF. The chain carries TRBV11-2 and TRBJ2-7; possible D gene TRBD1, 5 bases. V was trimmed by 3 bases and J by 2 bases, leaving 20 bases between them. The V gene's germline CDR1 is SGHAT and CDR2 FQNNGV. The CDR3 length is 17 residues.

The table lists this clone with a count of one. The chain is built from TRBV11-2 and TRBJ2-1; D perhaps matches TRBD2 (5 bases). Deletions cut 0 bases from V and 1 base from J, with 7 bases between. This CDR3 contains 15 residues. CDR1 is SGHAT and CDR2 is FQNNGV in the germline V gene. The CDR3 protein is CASSLDEGSYNEQFF. The CDR3 bases are TGTGCCAGCAGCTTAGATGAGGGATCCTACAATGAGCAGTTCTTC.

The chain is built from TRBV4-3 and TRBJ1-3; D unclear. The CDR3 is 13 amino acids. Trimming took off 3 bases at V and 8 bases at J, with 11 bases between the two ends. Looked up from germline, CDR1 is LGHNA and CDR2 is YSLEER. The CDR3 loop reads CASSQRWRDTIYF. Written as DNA, the CDR3 is TGCGCCAGCAGCCAGCGATGGAGAGACACCATATATTTT.

The CDR3 is CASSRIRDSEAFF. The CDR3 DNA reads as TGCGCCAGCAGCCGGATCCGGGACAGCGAAGCTTTCTTT. The chain couples TRBV5-1 to TRBJ1-1; 7 bases agree with TRBD1. V dropped 4 bases and J dropped 8; count of bases not matched to a gene: 8. CDR1 and CDR2 (germline): SGHRS, YFSETQ. The CDR3 is made up of 13 amino acids.